This TCR beta chain was captured in a study of blood T cell repertoires in COVID-19. Study-level information: Samples of COVID-19 (acute and convalescent) were obtained from the United States, Italy and Spain.

Trimming removed 4 bases at V and 4 bases at J, with 11 bases between. This CDR3 has 13 amino acids. Germline V gives CDR1 SGHNT, CDR2 YENEEA. As originally analysed: It was from reference gene primer amplification that nucleated cell counts were estimated. Libraries were prepared by immunoSEQ multiplex PCR; TCRdb keeps only in-frame clonotypes and omits some of them. V and J calls and clone size are given by that table; D and trimming were obtained from the DNA. The sample has 250,000 to 300,000 clones; 86% are singletons. The chain employs TRBV11-3 and TRBJ2-7, with TRBD2 as a possible D gene (5 bases). This sequence originates from a man in his late teens or twenties with active or convalescent COVID-19. The sequenced material came from peripheral blood. Here the CDR3 DNA reads TGTGCCAGCAGCTCCCGAGGCGGGTACGAGCAGTACTTC. This codes for CASSSRGGYEQYF.